This passage covers 19 T cell receptor beta chains from one sample sequenced in a study of CD8+CD57+ T cells in acquired aplastic anemia. Genomic DNA provided the template from which TCR beta VDJ and CDR3 profiles were obtained. Via MiXCR, TCRdb re-called the reads, giving one row per CDR3 protein. The sample has approximately 170,000 distinct CDR3 sequences, about half seen once. The material sequenced was sorted CD4+, CD8+, or CD8+CD57+ T cells (not recorded which) from PBMCs. These receptors originate from a human donor in good health, serving as a control.

Ten or more counts support this clonotype. The genes are TRBV4-3 and TRBJ2-3; D call uncertain. V gave up 1 base and J gave up 1 base, with 6 bases separating them. Germline CDR1 reads LGHNA; CDR2 reads YSLEER. CDR3 length: 14 amino acids. DNA for the CDR3: TGCGCCAGCAGCCAAGGACTGGGCACAGATACGCAGTATTTT. Translation: CASSQGLGTDTQYF.

This clonotype was recorded many times. The chain is built from TRBV12-3 or TRBV12-4 and TRBJ2-1; tentative D call: TRBD2 (5 bases). Between the trimmed V and J ends, which lost 2 bases and 9 bases, there was a span of 14 bases. The CDR3 is made up of 14 amino acids. The CDR3 reads CASSLHRDYGEQFF. The CDR3 DNA follows: TGTGCCAGCAGTTTACATCGGGATTATGGTGAGCAGTTCTTC.

The DNA for the CDR3 is TGCAGCGTTGCTAGCGGGAGGGCCTACGAGCAGTACTTC. Protein: CSVASGRAYEQYF. The rearrangement links TRBV29-1 to TRBJ2-7; 12 bases match TRBD2. Germline CDR1 is SQVTM and CDR2 is ANQGSEA. There are 13 residues in the CDR3. J was trimmed by 2 bases and V by 4 bases; bases with no gene match: 0.

This clonotype has at least ten counts. The CDR3 is CASSLTSSGAETQYF. The DNA of the CDR3 is TGTGCCAGCAGCTTAACGTCTTCAGGGGCAGAGACCCAGTACTTC. The V and J genes are TRBV7-3 and TRBJ2-5, with D maybe TRBD1 (6 bases). This CDR3 comprises 15 residues. The V gene lost 0 bases and the J gene lost 4 bases, with 12 bases spanning the gap. Germline V gene lookup returns CDR1 SGHTA and CDR2 FQGTGA.

The V and J genes are TRBV6-6 and TRBJ1-2, with TRBD1 matching 8 bases. With 5 bases clipped from V and 3 bases from J, the junction kept 5 bases outside the gene matches. Per germline, CDR1 MNHNY and CDR2 SVGAGI (reference sequence). The CDR3 runs to 14 residues. In DNA, the CDR3 is TGTGCCAGCAGTGCCGCGACAGGGGACTATGGCTACACCTTC. This gives the protein CASSAATGDYGYTF.

This clonotype was detected ten times or more. The rearrangement joins TRBV7-9 to TRBJ1-2; D ambiguous. V lost 1 base to trimming and J lost 1 base, with 19 bases between them. The CDR3 is 18 residues long. Germline loops: CDR1 SEHNR, CDR2 FQNEAQ (reference sequence). CDR3 bases: TGTGCCAGCAGCTTAGGGGGATTCTTAAGGGATCGTAACTATGGCTACACCTTC. This encodes CASSLGGFLRDRNYGYTF.

In its sample, this clonotype was seen a few times. V and J are TRBV28 and TRBJ2-3; the D gene is possibly TRBD1 (5 bases). The CDR3 runs to 14 residues. Trimming took off 2 bases at V and 1 base at J, with 7 bases between the two ends. The germline CDR1 and CDR2 sequences are MDHEN and SYDVKM. The CDR3 DNA is TGTGCCAGCAGTTTACTAGGGGGCACAGATACGCAGTATTTT. Amino acid sequence: CASSLLGGTDTQYF.

This clonotype was recorded many times. The J gene is TRBJ2-3, the V gene TRBV6-6, with D hard to call. Between the trimmed V and J ends, which lost 3 bases and 2 bases, there was a span of 9 bases. CDR3 length: 14 residues. CDR1 and CDR2 (germline): MNHNY, SVGAGI (reference sequence). CDR3 residues: CASSYSTFTDTQYF. In DNA, the CDR3 is TGTGCCAGCAGTTATTCCACCTTCACAGATACGCAGTATTTT.

The chain has TRBV6-5 and TRBJ1-6; D gene ambiguous. The CDR3 is 13 residues long. CDR1 MNHEY and CDR2 SVGAGI come from the germline V gene. The ends were cut back, 8 bases at V and 10 bases at J, with 15 bases in the middle. The CDR3 nucleotides are TGTGCCAGCTTAAGAGCCGCGAGCTCACCCCTCCACTTT. This codes for CASLRAASSPLHF.

V is TRBV29-1 and J is TRBJ2-3, with 10 bases lining up with TRBD2. CDR1 and CDR2 from the germline V gene are SQVTM and ANQGSEA. The CDR3 totals 17 residues. The chain's CDR3 is CSATPASGGGVDDTQYF. DNA for the CDR3: TGCAGTGCTACGCCAGCTAGCGGGGGCGGGGTGGATGATACGCAGTATTTT.

The chain employs TRBV7-2 and TRBJ1-5; D may be TRBD1 (6 bases). Germline V lookup: CDR1 SGHTA, CDR2 FQGNSA. The CDR3 contains 18 residues. The V and J ends lost 2 bases and 5 bases respectively, with 22 bases between them. CDR3 DNA sequence: TGTGCCAGCAGCTTACATCGTCTGGGGGCCTTAGGGCATCAGCCCCAGCATTTT. Residues: CASSLHRLGALGHQPQHF.

This clonotype was recorded many times. The V call is TRBV20-1, the J call TRBJ1-1; D is perhaps TRBD1 (6 bases). Germline CDR1 reads DFQATT; CDR2 reads SNEGSKA (reference sequence). The CDR3 spans 12 residues. The ends were cut back, 0 bases at V and 8 bases at J, with 10 bases in the middle. The CDR3 loop is CSAREGGLEAFF. The CDR3 DNA reads TGCAGTGCTAGAGAAGGGGGGCTGGAAGCTTTCTTT.

The chain couples TRBV2 to TRBJ1-6; D remains ambiguous. V lost 6 bases and J 6 bases, leaving 15 bases between the germline ends. Germline V gene lookup returns CDR1 SNHLY and CDR2 FYNNEI. This CDR3 is 15 amino acids long. Here the CDR3 DNA reads TGTGCCAGCAGGACGATGCAGGAGATTAATTCACCCCTCCACTTT. Protein product: CASRTMQEINSPLHF.

Points on this clonotype: A read error may produce the germline difference seen at one junction end. CDR3 nucleotides: TGCGCGAGCAACGGGCCCGAATTTTCCTACGAGCAGTACTTC. Translated, it gives CASNGPEFSYEQYF. The gene calls are TRBV4-3 and TRBJ2-7, with D hard to call. Germline V gene sequence: CDR1 LGHNA, CDR2 YSLEER. The CDR3 is 14 residues long.

The chain employs TRBV20-1 and TRBJ2-1, with D perhaps TRBD1 or TRBD2 (5 bases each). Germline lookup yields CDR1 DFQATT and CDR2 SNEGSKA (reference sequence). This CDR3 has 12 amino acids. The V end lost 6 bases, the J end lost 9 bases, and 15 bases lay between the germline ends. DNA of the CDR3: TGCAGTGCCGCGCTGGCTGGGGGTGAGCAGTTCTTC. Encoded protein: CSAALAGGEQFF.

The chain combines TRBV7-2 with TRBJ2-1; the D gene is possibly TRBD2 (6 bases). From germline, CDR1 is SGHTA and CDR2 FQGNSA. CDR3 size: 15 residues. Deletions cut 4 bases from V and 2 bases from J, with 12 bases between. This CDR3 is CASSSGLLPYNEQFF. The CDR3 DNA sequence: TGTGCCAGCAGCTCAGGACTATTACCCTACAATGAGCAGTTCTTC.

This clonotype has ten or more counts. The chain couples TRBV5-1 to TRBJ2-5; 11 bases are a match to TRBD2. The V and J ends lost 0 bases and 0 bases, in that order; junction bases with no gene match: 1. Per germline, CDR1 SGHRS and CDR2 YFSETQ. The CDR3 covers 16 residues. The CDR3 DNA follows: TGCGCCAGCAGCTTGGGACTAGCGGGGAACCAAGAGACCCAGTACTTC. Its translation is CASSLGLAGNQETQYF. Looking up the rest from reference TRBV5-1 and TRBJ2-5 gives the full variable domain: KAGVTQTPRYLIKTRGQQVTLSCSPISGHRSVSWYQQTPGQGLQFLFEYFSETQRNKGNFPGRFSGRQFSNSRSEMNVSTLELGDSALYLCASSLGLAGNQETQYFGPGTRLLVL.

This clonotype was counted ten times or more. The rearrangement joins TRBV2 to TRBJ2-3; the match to TRBD2 covers 11 bases. The CDR3 totals 14 residues. J lost 1 base, V lost 6 bases, and 0 bases had no gene match. Germline V gene lookup returns CDR1 SNHLY and CDR2 FYNNEI. CDR3: CASRLAGGTDTQYF. In DNA form, the CDR3 reads TGTGCCAGCAGACTAGCGGGGGGCACAGATACGCAGTATTTT.

The V gene is TRBV15, the J gene TRBJ2-7; perhaps TRBD2 as D (6 bases). The CDR3 is made up of 15 amino acids. V lost 1 base and J 2 bases, leaving 12 bases between the germline ends. The germline V gene has CDR1 LNHNV and CDR2 YYDKDF (reference sequence). The CDR3 loop is CATSRGRDGAYEQYF. The CDR3 bases are TGTGCCACCAGCAGAGGGCGGGACGGGGCCTACGAGCAGTACTTC.